A selection of T cell receptor beta chains follows, all from one sample in a study of blood T cells in healthy people across ages. MiXCR, applied by TCRdb to the 5' RACE reads, yields one record per CDR3 protein. The sample lists fewer than 1,200,000 distinct CDR3 sequences, 25% occurring once. The same sample was also used in a study of T cells of mothers and their children.

The sample consisted of blood. These receptors originate from a girl aged 2 to 9 in good health. CDR3s include the opening cysteine and the closing phenylalanine or tryptophan. D genes are given only for firm matches. Some rows have no size entry. The others give once, few or many, or a class for an expanded clone.

TRBV4-1	TRBD2	NA	TRBJ2-1	CASSQSGSIDEQFF	TGCGCCAGCAGCCAAAGCGGGAGTATCGATGAGCAGTTCTTC
TRBV9	NA	NA	TRBJ2-1	CASSRTVTYNEQFF	TGTGCCAGCAGCCGGACAGTCACCTACAATGAGCAGTTCTTC
TRBV7-8	NA	NA	TRBJ2-5	CASSLGQNKETQYF	TGTGCCAGCAGCTTAGGCCAGAACAAAGAGACCCAGTACTTC
TRBV5-1	NA	NA	TRBJ1-2	CASSLVLGDGYTF	TGCGCCAGCAGCTTGGTACTCGGCGATGGCTACACCTTC
TRBV3-1	NA	NA	TRBJ1-1	CASSQDPQGYTEAFF	TGTGCCAGCAGCCAAGATCCCCAGGGGTACACTGAAGCTTTCTTT
TRBV24-1	NA	few	TRBJ1-2	CATSDRQSYTF	TGTGCCACCAGTGATCGACAGTCCTACACCTTC
TRBV7-9	TRBD1	few	TRBJ2-1	CASSFSLTGGYNEQFF	TGTGCCAGCAGCTTCTCTTTAACAGGGGGCTACAATGAGCAGTTCTTC
TRBV4-2	NA	NA	TRBJ2-5	CASSPRVPESGAQYF	TGTGCCAGCAGCCCGAGGGTCCCGGAGAGTGGGGCCCAGTACTTC
TRBV12-3/TRBV12-4	NA	NA	TRBJ1-1	CASSSTRTARTEAFF	TGTGCCAGCAGTTCTACGCGGACAGCGAGAACTGAAGCTTTCTTT
TRBV28	NA	NA	TRBJ2-3	CASSLPEGPGTDTQYF	TGTGCCAGCAGTTTACCAGAGGGCCCCGGCACAGATACGCAGTATTTT
TRBV6-6	NA	NA	TRBJ1-4	CASSLGAGEEKLFF	TGTGCCAGCAGCTTAGGGGCAGGGGAAGAAAAACTGTTTTTT
TRBV19	NA	NA	TRBJ2-6	CASVHVAGANVLTF	TGTGCCAGCGTCCACGTCGCTGGGGCCAACGTCCTGACTTTC
TRBV7-2	NA	NA	TRBJ2-4	CASSPRGRGGNIQYF	TGTGCCAGCAGCCCGAGGGGGCGAGGGGGGAACATTCAGTACTTC
TRBV20-1	NA	NA	TRBJ2-4	CSARPWGENIQYF	TGCAGTGCTAGACCGTGGGGCGAAAACATTCAGTACTTC
TRBV4-2	TRBD1	NA	TRBJ2-2	CASSQGDRVNTGELFF	TGTGCCAGCAGCCAAGGGGACAGGGTGAACACCGGGGAGCTGTTTTTT
TRBV7-8	TRBD2	NA	TRBJ2-1	CASSLGRALPGTSGNEQFF	TGTGCCAGCAGCTTAGGGAGGGCTTTACCCGGGACTAGCGGCAATGAGCAGTTCTTC
TRBV15	TRBD2	few	TRBJ2-7	CATGTYSGSSYEQYF	TGTGCCACCGGTACCTATAGCGGGAGCTCCTACGAGCAGTACTTC
TRBV2	NA	NA	TRBJ2-6	CASRDTLTGANVLTF	TGTGCCAGCAGGGACACCCTTACTGGGGCCAACGTCCTGACTTTC